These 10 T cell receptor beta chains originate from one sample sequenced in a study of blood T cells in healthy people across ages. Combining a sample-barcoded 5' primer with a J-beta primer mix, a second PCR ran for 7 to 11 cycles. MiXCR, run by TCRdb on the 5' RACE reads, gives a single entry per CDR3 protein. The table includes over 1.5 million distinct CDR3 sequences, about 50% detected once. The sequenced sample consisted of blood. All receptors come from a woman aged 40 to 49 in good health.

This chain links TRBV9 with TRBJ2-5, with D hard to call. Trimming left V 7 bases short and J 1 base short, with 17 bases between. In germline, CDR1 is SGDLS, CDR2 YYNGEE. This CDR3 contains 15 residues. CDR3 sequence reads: CASGASNWAQETQYF. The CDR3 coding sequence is TGTGCCAGCGGCGCCTCGAATTGGGCCCAAGAGACCCAGTACTTC.

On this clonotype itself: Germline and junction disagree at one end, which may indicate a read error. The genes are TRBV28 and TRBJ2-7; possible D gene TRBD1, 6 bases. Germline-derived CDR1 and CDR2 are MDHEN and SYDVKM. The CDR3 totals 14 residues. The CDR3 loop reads CASSFVDRSYGQYF. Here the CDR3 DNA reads TGTGCCAGCAGTTTTGTGGACAGATCCTACGGGCAGTACTTC.

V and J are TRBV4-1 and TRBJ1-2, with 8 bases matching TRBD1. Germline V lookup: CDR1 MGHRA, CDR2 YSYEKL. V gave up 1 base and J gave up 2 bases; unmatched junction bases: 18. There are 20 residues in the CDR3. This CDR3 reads CASSQVGPRTGILVNYGYTF. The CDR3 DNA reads TGCGCCAGCAGCCAAGTAGGTCCGAGGACAGGGATCCTAGTAAACTATGGCTACACCTTC.

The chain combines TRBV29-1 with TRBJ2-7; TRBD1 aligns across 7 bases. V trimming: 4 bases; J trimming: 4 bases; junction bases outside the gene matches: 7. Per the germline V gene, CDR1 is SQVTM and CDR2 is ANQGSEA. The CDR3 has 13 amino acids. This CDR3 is CSVVEGGWYEQYF. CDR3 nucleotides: TGCAGCGTTGTAGAAGGGGGCTGGTACGAGCAGTACTTC.

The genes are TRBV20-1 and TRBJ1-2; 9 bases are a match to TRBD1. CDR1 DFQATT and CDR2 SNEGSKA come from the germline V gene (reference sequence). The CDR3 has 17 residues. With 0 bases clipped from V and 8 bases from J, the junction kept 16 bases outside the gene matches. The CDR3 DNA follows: TGCAGTGCTAGAGATGGGACAGGGCCCTTGCTTTGGGGCGGCTACACCTTC. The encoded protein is CSARDGTGPLLWGGYTF.

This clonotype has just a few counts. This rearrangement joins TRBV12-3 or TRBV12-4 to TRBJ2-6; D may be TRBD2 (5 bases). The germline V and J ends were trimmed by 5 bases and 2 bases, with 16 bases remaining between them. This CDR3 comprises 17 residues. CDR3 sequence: CASSPGVPTPGANVLTF. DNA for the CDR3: TGTGCCAGCAGTCCCGGGGTCCCTACCCCTGGGGCCAACGTCCTGACTTTC.

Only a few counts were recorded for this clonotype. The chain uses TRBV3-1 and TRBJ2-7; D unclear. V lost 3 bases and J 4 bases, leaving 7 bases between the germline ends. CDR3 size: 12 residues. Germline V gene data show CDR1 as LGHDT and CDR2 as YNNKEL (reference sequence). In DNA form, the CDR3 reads TGTGCCAGCAGCCAGTATAGGTACGAGCAGTACTTC. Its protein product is CASSQYRYEQYF.

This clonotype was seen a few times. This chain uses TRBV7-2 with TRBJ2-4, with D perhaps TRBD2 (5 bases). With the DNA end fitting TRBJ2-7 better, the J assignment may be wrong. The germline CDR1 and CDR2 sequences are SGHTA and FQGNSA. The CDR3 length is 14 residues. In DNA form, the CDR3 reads TGTGCCAGCAGCCCGATCGGGGTGACCTACGAGCAGTACTTC. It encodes CASSPIGVTYEQYF.

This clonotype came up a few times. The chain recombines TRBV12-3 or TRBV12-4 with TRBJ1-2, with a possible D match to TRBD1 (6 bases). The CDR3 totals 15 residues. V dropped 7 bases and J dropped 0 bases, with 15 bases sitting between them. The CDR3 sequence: CASTLRQASNYGYTF. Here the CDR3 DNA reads TGTGCCAGCACCCTGCGACAGGCCTCTAACTATGGCTACACCTTC.

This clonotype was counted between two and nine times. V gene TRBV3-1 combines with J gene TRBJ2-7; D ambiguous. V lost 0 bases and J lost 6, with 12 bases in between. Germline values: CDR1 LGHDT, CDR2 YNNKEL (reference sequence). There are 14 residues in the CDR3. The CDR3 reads CASSQDKHYGEQYF. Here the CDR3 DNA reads TGTGCCAGCAGCCAAGACAAACATTACGGCGAGCAGTACTTC.